Listed below are T cell receptor beta chains from one sample, sequenced in a study of cytomegalovirus exposure and HLA in healthy donors. Assay used: immunoSEQ multiplex PCR; TCRdb lists only in-frame clones, some missing. The sample records roughly 140,000 clones, about four fifths being singletons. The sample consisted of PBMCs. These receptors were obtained from a man aged 25 to 40 in good health and CMV-seropositive. The CDR3 runs from the conserved cysteine through the conserved F or W. A D gene is named only where the DNA matches it firmly. Clone sizes are given selectively: once, few, many, or a class where the clone is expanded.

>NA|TRBD2|TRBJ2-3|TRBV14
TGTGCCAGCAGCCGAGGACTAGCCACAGATACGCAGTATTTT
CASSRGLATDTQYF
>NA|NA|TRBJ2-7|TRBV5-1
TGCGCCAGCAGCTTTGGTGTAGGGACAACGTACGAGCAGTACTTC
CASSFGVGTTYEQYF
>NA|NA|TRBJ2-1|TRBV5-4
TGTGCCAGCAGCTTGGCCCCAAATCCGGGCAATGAGCAGTTCTTC
CASSLAPNPGNEQFF
>NA|NA|TRBJ2-7|TRBV19
TGTGCCAGTAGTATAGTTTTCGGGGGAGGCGAGCAGTACTTC
CASSIVFGGGEQYF
>NA|NA|TRBJ2-7|TRBV27
TGTGCCAGCAGTCTCGGGAGTATTGGCGAGCAGTACTTC
CASSLGSIGEQYF
>NA|TRBD1|TRBJ2-3|TRBV27
TGTGCCAGCCGACAGGGCCACACAGATACGCAGTATTTT
CASRQGHTDTQYF
>once|NA|TRBJ2-5|TRBV28
TGTGCCAGCAGCCCTGACTGGCGGGATCAAGAGACCCAGTACTTC
CASSPDWRDQETQYF
>NA|TRBD2|TRBJ2-7|TRBV5-6
TGTGCCAGCAGCCGGGGGGGGAGGGACGAGCAGTACTTC
CASSRGGRDEQYF
>NA|NA|TRBJ2-1|TRBV29-1
TGCAGCGTTGGGCGGAGCTCCTACAATGAGCAGTTCTTC
CSVGRSSYNEQFF
>NA|NA|TRBJ1-1|TRBV5-6
TGTGCCAGCAGGTCCTCAGGGAGGAAGTTCACTGAAGCTTTCTTT
CASRSSGRKFTEAFF
>NA|NA|TRBJ2-2|TRBV6-1
TGTGCCAGCAGAACAGGGTTTAACACCGGGGAGCTGTTTTTT
CASRTGFNTGELFF
>NA|TRBD1|TRBJ1-4|TRBV9
TGTGCCAGCAGCCCACAGGGGCTGCTTAATGAAAAACTGTTTTTT
CASSPQGLLNEKLFF
>NA|TRBD2|TRBJ2-7|TRBV27
TGTGCCAGCAGTCTTAGACTAGCGGGCGCCTACGAGCAGTACTTC
CASSLRLAGAYEQYF
>few|NA|TRBJ1-1|TRBV28
TGTGCCAGCAGTCAAGCCGGGACTTTGAACACTGAAGCTTTCTTT
CASSQAGTLNTEAFF
>NA|NA|TRBJ1-5|TRBV28
TGTGCCAGCAGTTCACCAAGGGGGAATCAGCCCCAGCATTTT
CASSSPRGNQPQHF
>NA|TRBD1|TRBJ2-1|TRBV7-9
TGTTCCAGCAGCCGAACAGGGGCCAATGAGCAGTTCTTC
CSSSRTGANEQFF
>NA|NA|TRBJ1-1|TRBV20-1
TGCAGTGCTAGAGATTATCCTGAAGCTTTCTTT
CSARDYPEAFF
>NA|NA|TRBJ1-5|TRBV7-2
TGTGCCAGCAGCAGCAGACAGAATCAGCCCCAGCATTTT
CASSSRQNQPQHF
>once|NA|TRBJ1-1|TRBV28
TGTGCCAGCAGTTTAGTTGGGGGCGCGGACACTGAAGCTTTCTTT
CASSLVGGADTEAFF
>few|NA|TRBJ1-3|TRBV4-3
TGCGCCAGCAGCCAAGATCCCCTCCCGCAGGGGGGAAACACCATATATTTT
CASSQDPLPQGGNTIYF
>NA|TRBD1|TRBJ2-7|TRBV19
TGTGCCAGCGGCGGACAGGGGGCATTTCACGAGCAGTACTTC
CASGGQGAFHEQYF
>NA|TRBD1|TRBJ1-3|TRBV25-1
TGTGCCAGCAGCGAACAGGGACAGGGGGCAAACACCATATATTTT
CASSEQGQGANTIYF
>few|TRBD1|TRBJ1-2|TRBV5-4
TGTGCCAGCAGCTTTCGGGACAGGGGAAACTATGGCTACACCTTC
CASSFRDRGNYGYTF